This TCR beta chain was captured by sequencing in a study of identical twins. The CDR3 spans 13 residues. cDNA molecules carried unique molecular identifiers, and template switching added a universal primer site. TCRdb processed the 5' RACE reads anew with MiXCR; each CDR3 protein has one entry. The sample yields 640,000 or so distinct CDR3 sequences, around 6.1% seen once. As regards this clonotype: The target antigen is unknown.

Findings of the study overall: There were fewer insertions in abundant cord blood beta clonotypes, but memory repertoires showed no such pattern.

Each donor was a healthy Caucasian. The TCR originated in a man aged 18 to 29 in good health. The source material was naive T cells sorted from blood. J is TRBJ2-5 and V is TRBV21-1. TRBV21-1 is shown as a pseudogene. CDR3 coding DNA: TGTGCCAACCAAGCGAGGTCCCAAGAGACCCAGTACTTC. This encodes CANQARSQETQYF.